This is a list of T cell receptor beta chains from one sample in a study of cytotoxic CD8 clonotypes in ibrutinib-treated CLL. Method: immunoSEQ multiplex PCR; TCRdb's copy keeps in-frame clones and lacks some. The repertoire holds more than 200,000 clones, with roughly 74% as singletons. The specimen comprised PBMCs, sampled after 24 months of ibrutinib treatment. The origin of the receptors is a human donor with chronic lymphocytic leukemia. Both conserved end residues are part of each CDR3.

cdr3_length: 14
v_call: TRBV19
cdr3_aa: CASSSQTGTTEAFF

cdr3_length: 18
v_call: TRBV18
cdr3_aa: CASSPRMQSFESTGELFF

cdr3_length: 13
v_call: TRBV7-8
cdr3_aa: CASSSLTTETQYF

cdr3_length: 15
v_call: TRBV27
cdr3_aa: CASSKRQGGAYEQYF

cdr3_length: 13
v_call: TRBV2
cdr3_aa: CASTADRGETQYF

cdr3_length: 15
v_call: TRBV11-2
cdr3_aa: CASSRSGTAASGYTF

cdr3_length: 15
v_call: TRBV27
cdr3_aa: CASSWGTGTYYEQYF

cdr3_length: 13
v_call: TRBV5-4
cdr3_aa: CASSLTGSGELFF

cdr3_length: 13
v_call: TRBV28
cdr3_aa: CASSEDEFNEQFF

cdr3_length: 14
v_call: TRBV7-9
cdr3_aa: CASSLGAGAYEQYF

cdr3_length: 15
v_call: TRBV27
cdr3_aa: CASSLGQGARETQYF

cdr3_length: 14
v_call: TRBV30
cdr3_aa: CAWSSGRRDNEQFF

cdr3_length: 12
v_call: TRBV7-9
cdr3_aa: CASSLSRNTIYF

cdr3_length: 16
v_call: TRBV28
cdr3_aa: CASSLSGFRAKNIQYF

cdr3_length: 15
v_call: TRBV27
cdr3_aa: CASSLSGLRPYEQYF

cdr3_length: 13
v_call: TRBV7-8
cdr3_aa: CASSSDPTDTQYF

cdr3_length: 13
v_call: TRBV5-1
cdr3_aa: CASSLRTTDTQYF

cdr3_length: 15
v_call: TRBV5-5
cdr3_aa: CASSWGNQANYGYTF